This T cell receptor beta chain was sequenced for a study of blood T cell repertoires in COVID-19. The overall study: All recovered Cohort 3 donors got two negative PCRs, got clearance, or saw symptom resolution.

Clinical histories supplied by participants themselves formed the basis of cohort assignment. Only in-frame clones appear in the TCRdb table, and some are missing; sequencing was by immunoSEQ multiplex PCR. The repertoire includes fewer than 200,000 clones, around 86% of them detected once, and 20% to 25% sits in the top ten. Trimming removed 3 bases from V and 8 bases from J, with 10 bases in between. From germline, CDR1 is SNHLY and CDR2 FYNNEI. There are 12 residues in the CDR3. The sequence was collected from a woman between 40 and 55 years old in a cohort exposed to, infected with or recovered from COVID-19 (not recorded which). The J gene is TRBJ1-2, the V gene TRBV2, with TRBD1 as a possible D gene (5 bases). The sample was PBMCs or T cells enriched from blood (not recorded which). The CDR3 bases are TGTGCCAGCAGTGACTACAGGAAGGGCTACACCTTC. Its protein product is CASSDYRKGYTF.